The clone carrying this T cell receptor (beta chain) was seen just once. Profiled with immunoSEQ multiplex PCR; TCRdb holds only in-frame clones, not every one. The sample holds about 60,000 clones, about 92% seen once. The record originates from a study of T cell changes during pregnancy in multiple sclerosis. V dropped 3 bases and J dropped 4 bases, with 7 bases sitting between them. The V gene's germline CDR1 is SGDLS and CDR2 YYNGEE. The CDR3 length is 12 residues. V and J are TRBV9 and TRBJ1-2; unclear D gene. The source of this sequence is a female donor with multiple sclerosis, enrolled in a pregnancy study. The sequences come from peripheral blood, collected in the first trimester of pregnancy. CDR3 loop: CASSDFSYGYTF. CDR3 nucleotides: TGTGCCAGCAGCGACTTTTCCTATGGCTACACCTTC. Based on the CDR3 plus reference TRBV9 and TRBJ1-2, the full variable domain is DSGVTQTPKHLITATGQRVTLRCSPRSGDLSVYWYQQSLDQGLQFLIQYYNGEERAKGNILERFSAQQFPDLHSELNLSSLELGDSALYFCASSDFSYGYTFGSGTRLTVV.